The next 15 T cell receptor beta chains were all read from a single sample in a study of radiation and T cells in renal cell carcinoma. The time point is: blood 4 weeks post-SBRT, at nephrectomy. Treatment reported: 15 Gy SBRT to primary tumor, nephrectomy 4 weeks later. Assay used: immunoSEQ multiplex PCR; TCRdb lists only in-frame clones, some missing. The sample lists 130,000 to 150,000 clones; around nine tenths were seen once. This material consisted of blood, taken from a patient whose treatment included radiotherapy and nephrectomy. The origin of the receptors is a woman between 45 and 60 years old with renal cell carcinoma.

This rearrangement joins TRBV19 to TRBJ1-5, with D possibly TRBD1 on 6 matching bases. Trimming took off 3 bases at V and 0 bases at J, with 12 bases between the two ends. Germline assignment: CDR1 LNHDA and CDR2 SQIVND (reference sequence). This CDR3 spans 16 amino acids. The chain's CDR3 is CASSMYRVYSNQPQHF. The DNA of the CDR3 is TGTGCCAGTAGTATGTACAGGGTTTATAGCAATCAGCCCCAGCATTTT.

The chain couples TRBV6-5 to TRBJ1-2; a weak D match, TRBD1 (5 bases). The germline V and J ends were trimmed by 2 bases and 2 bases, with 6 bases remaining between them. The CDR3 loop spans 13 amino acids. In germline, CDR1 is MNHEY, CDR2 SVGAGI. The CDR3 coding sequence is TGTGCCAGCAGTTACGGGGCGAACTATGGCTACACCTTC. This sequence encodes CASSYGANYGYTF.

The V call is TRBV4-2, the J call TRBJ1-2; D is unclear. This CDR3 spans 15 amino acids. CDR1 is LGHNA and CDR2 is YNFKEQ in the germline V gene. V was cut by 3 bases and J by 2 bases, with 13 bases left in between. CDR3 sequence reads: CASSQARGINYGYTF. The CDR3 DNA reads TGTGCCAGCAGCCAGGCCCGTGGGATCAACTATGGCTACACCTTC.

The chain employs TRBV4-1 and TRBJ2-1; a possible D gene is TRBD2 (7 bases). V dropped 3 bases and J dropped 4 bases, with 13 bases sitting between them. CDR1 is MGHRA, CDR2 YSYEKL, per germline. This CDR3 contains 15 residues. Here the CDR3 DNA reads TGCGCCAGCAGCCAGATACGGGGGGCGTACAATGAGCAGTTCTTC. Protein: CASSQIRGAYNEQFF.

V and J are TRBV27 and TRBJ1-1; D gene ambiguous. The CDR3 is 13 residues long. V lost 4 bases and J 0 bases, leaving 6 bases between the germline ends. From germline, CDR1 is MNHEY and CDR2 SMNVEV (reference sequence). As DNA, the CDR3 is TGTGCCAGCAGTTCTTCTTTGAACACTGAAGCTTTCTTT. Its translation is CASSSSLNTEAFF.

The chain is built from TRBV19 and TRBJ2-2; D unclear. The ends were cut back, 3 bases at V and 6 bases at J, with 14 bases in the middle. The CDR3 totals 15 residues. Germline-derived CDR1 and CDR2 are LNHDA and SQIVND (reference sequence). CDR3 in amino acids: CASSIDRVWAGELFF. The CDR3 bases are TGTGCCAGTAGTATCGATAGGGTTTGGGCCGGGGAGCTGTTTTTT. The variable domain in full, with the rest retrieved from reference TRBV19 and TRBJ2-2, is DGGITQSPKYLFRKEGQNVTLSCEQNLNHDAMYWYRQDPGQGLRLIYYSQIVNDFQKGDIAEGYSVSREKKESFPLTVTSAQKNPTAFYLCASSIDRVWAGELFFGEGSRLTVL.

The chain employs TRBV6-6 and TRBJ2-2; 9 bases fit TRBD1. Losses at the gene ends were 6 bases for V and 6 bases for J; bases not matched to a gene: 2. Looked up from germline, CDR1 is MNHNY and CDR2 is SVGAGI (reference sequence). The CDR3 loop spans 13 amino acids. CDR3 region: CASRRQGAGELFF. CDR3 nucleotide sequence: TGTGCCAGCAGGCGACAGGGGGCCGGGGAGCTGTTTTTT.

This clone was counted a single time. CDR3 in DNA: TGTGCCAGCAGCAAAGAGCCGCAAAGTTCCAATCAGCCCCAGCATTTT. Its protein product is CASSKEPQSSNQPQHF. V and J are TRBV21-1 and TRBJ1-5. TRBV21-1 is flagged as a pseudogene. CDR3 size: 16 residues.

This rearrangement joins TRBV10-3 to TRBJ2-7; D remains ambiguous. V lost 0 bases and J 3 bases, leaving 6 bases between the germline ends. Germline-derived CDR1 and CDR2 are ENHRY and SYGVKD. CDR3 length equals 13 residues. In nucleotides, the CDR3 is TGTGCCATCAGTGAGTCGGCCCTCTACGAGCAGTACTTC. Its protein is CAISESALYEQYF.

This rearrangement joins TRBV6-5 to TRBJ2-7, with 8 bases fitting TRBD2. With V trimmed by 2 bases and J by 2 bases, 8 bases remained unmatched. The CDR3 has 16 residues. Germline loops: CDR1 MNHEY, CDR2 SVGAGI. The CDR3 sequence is CASSYLGGGEAYEQYF. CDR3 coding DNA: TGTGCCAGCAGTTACCTCGGGGGGGGTGAGGCCTACGAGCAGTACTTC.

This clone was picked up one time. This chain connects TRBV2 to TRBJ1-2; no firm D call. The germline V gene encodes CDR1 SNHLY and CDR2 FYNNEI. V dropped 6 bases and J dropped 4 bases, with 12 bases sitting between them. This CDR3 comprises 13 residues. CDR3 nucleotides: TGTGCCAGCAGGCCTGGTGCCCTCTATGGCTACACCTTC. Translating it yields CASRPGALYGYTF.

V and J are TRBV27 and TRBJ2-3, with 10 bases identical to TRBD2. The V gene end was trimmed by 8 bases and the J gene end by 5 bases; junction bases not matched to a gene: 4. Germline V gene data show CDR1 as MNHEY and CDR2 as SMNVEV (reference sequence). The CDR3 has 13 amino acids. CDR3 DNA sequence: TGTGCCAGCGGCAGGACTAGCGGAGATACGCAGTATTTT. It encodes CASGRTSGDTQYF.

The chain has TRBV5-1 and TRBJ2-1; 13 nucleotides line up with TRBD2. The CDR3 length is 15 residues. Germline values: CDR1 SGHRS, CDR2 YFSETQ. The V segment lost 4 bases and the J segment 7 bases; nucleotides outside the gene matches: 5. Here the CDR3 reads CASSTSGRAVNEQFF. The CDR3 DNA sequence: TGCGCCAGCAGCACTAGCGGGAGGGCTGTGAATGAGCAGTTCTTC.

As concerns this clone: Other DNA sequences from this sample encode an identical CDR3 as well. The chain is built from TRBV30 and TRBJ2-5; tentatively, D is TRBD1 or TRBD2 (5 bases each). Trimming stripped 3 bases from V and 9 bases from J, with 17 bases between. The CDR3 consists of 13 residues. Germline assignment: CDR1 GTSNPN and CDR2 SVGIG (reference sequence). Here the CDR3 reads CAWRGQGVGSQYF. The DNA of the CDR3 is TGTGCCTGGAGGGGGCAGGGAGTCGGATCCCAGTACTTC. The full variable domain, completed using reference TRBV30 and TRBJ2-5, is SQTIHQWPATLVQPVGSPLSLECTVEGTSNPNLYWYRQAAGRGLQLLFYSVGIGQISSEVPQNLSASRPQDRQFILSSKKLLLSDSGFYLCAWRGQGVGSQYFGPGTRLLVL.

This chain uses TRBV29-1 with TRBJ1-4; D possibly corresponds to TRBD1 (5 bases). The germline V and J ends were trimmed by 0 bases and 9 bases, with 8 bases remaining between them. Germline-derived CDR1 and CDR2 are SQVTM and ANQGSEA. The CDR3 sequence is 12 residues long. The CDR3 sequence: CSVEDGTQKLFF. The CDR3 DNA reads TGCAGCGTTGAAGATGGGACCCAAAAACTGTTTTTT.